This is a list of T cell receptor beta chains from one sample in a study of cytomegalovirus exposure and HLA in healthy donors. Measured with immunoSEQ multiplex PCR; TCRdb has only the in-frame clones, and not every one. The profile shows under 70,000 clones, 75% to 90% of them singletons. The sequenced sample was PBMCs. These receptors came from a woman aged 18-29 years in good health and CMV-seronegative. The CDR3 runs from the conserved cysteine through the conserved F or W. The D gene is left open where the match is weak. Only part of the rows carry a size: once, few, many, or a class if the clone is expanded.

TRBV5-1	14	TRBJ1-1	once	TRBD1	TGCGCCAGCAGCCCCCGGGACAGGAACACTGAAGCTTTCTTT	CASSPRDRNTEAFF
TRBV5-1	15	TRBJ1-1	NA	NA	TGCGCCAGCAGCTCACCGGGAACACTGAACACTGAAGCTTTCTTT	CASSSPGTLNTEAFF
TRBV4-1	15	TRBJ1-5	NA	NA	TGCGCCAGCAGCCAAACCCCTCCAGGGTATCAGCCCCAGCATTTT	CASSQTPPGYQPQHF
TRBV6-5	13	TRBJ2-2	NA	NA	TGTGCCAGCAGACTGAACAGAGCCGGGGAGCTGTTTTTT	CASRLNRAGELFF
TRBV6-5	14	TRBJ1-4	NA	TRBD1	TGTGCCAGCAGTTACCTCCGGGACAGGGGGAAACTGTTTTTT	CASSYLRDRGKLFF
TRBV29-1	15	TRBJ1-2	NA	NA	TGCAGCGTTGGACCGGGACTTCGGGTAGACTATGGCTACACCTTC	CSVGPGLRVDYGYTF
TRBV30	15	TRBJ2-2	NA	NA	TGTGCCTGGAGTTCAGGGGCTCAGGACACCGGGGAGCTGTTTTTT	CAWSSGAQDTGELFF
TRBV14	16	TRBJ2-1	NA	TRBD1	TGTGCCAGCAGCCTTCGGACAGGGGGCAAGGTCAATGAGCAGTTCTTC	CASSLRTGGKVNEQFF
TRBV9	14	TRBJ1-1	NA	NA	TGTGCCAGCAGCCCGAGGGAAGGGAGGACTGAAGCTTTCTTT	CASSPREGRTEAFF
TRBV2	13	TRBJ1-2	NA	NA	TGTGCCAGCAGTAACAGGGTAAACTATGGCTACACCTTC	CASSNRVNYGYTF
TRBV7-9	13	TRBJ1-2	NA	TRBD1	TGTGCCAGCAGCCCGACAGGGGACTATGGCTACACCTTC	CASSPTGDYGYTF
TRBV6-1	11	TRBJ2-7	NA	NA	TGTGCCAGCCAAACGGGGGACGAGCAGTACTTC	CASQTGDEQYF
TRBV18	14	TRBJ1-6	NA	NA	TGTGCCAGCTCACCAGAGACAGACAATTCACCCCTCCACTTT	CASSPETDNSPLHF
TRBV7-2	15	TRBJ2-7	NA	NA	TGTGCCAGCAGCTTAGAGGCTATCCAGGCCTACGAGCAGTACTTC	CASSLEAIQAYEQYF
TRBV6-1	14	TRBJ1-4	NA	NA	TGTGCCAGCAGTGAAGTTGGCAGAGGCCAAAAACTGTTTTTT	CASSEVGRGQKLFF
TRBV5-4	14	TRBJ1-4	NA	TRBD1	TGTGCCAGCGGGGACAGGGGATACGGTGAAAAACTGTTTTTT	CASGDRGYGEKLFF
TRBV15	14	TRBJ1-1	NA	NA	TGTGCCACCAGCAGAGAAGGAGGGAACACTGAAGCTTTCTTT	CATSREGGNTEAFF
TRBV2	13	TRBJ1-1	NA	TRBD1	TGTGCCAGCAGTGAAGGGACAGGGTTTGAAGCTTTCTTT	CASSEGTGFEAFF
TRBV18	16	TRBJ2-7	NA	TRBD1	TGTGCCAGCTCACCCCCCGGGACAGGGGGTATCTACGAGCAGTACTTC	CASSPPGTGGIYEQYF
TRBV4-1	21	TRBJ2-7	NA	TRBD2	TGCGCCAGCAGCCAAATGCAGGGACAGGGACTAGCGGGGGGCTTCCCCTACGAGCAGTACTTC	CASSQMQGQGLAGGFPYEQYF
TRBV6-5	15	TRBJ1-1	once	TRBD1	TGTGCCAGCAGCCAATCGACAGGGCAATGGACTGAAGCTTTCTTT	CASSQSTGQWTEAFF
TRBV5-1	15	TRBJ2-1	NA	TRBD1	TGCGCCAGCAGAACGGGACAGGGCCTCGTTGGAGAGCAGTTCTTC	CASRTGQGLVGEQFF
TRBV27	14	TRBJ1-4	NA	TRBD1	TGTGCCAGCAGTTTTGAATCCACAGGGGGGAAACTGTTTTTT	CASSFESTGGKLFF
TRBV5-8	13	TRBJ2-7	few	NA	TGTGCCAGCAGCTTGACAGGAACCTACGAGCAGTACTTC	CASSLTGTYEQYF
TRBV9	17	TRBJ2-1	NA	NA	TGTGCCAGCAGCGTAGAATCATTCGGTCGCGGATACAATGAGCAGTTCTTC	CASSVESFGRGYNEQFF
TRBV7-8	13	TRBJ2-7	NA	NA	TGTGCCAGCAGCTTAGCGCAGGGCTACGAGCAGTACTTC	CASSLAQGYEQYF
TRBV19	15	TRBJ2-7	NA	NA	TGTGCCAGTAGTATTATGGAGGGAGTGGGCTACGAGCAGTACTTC	CASSIMEGVGYEQYF
TRBV6-5	15	TRBJ1-1	NA	TRBD1	TGTGCCAGCAGTTGGCCAGGACAGGGGCTAACTGAAGCTTTCTTT	CASSWPGQGLTEAFF
TRBV14	15	TRBJ2-6	NA	NA	TGTGCCAGCAGCCCAATTAGCTCTGGGGCCAACGTCCTGACTTTC	CASSPISSGANVLTF
TRBV4-3	13	TRBJ2-7	NA	NA	TGCGCCAGCTCCAGGGGCAGTGGGGACGAGCAGTACTTC	CASSRGSGDEQYF
TRBV7-9	15	TRBJ2-2	NA	NA	TGTGCCAGCAGCTTAGAGAAAGGGGATGTAGGGGAGCTGTTTTTT	CASSLEKGDVGELFF
TRBV5-1	19	TRBJ2-3	NA	TRBD2	TGCGCCAGCAGCTATCACCGCCTAGCGGGAACCGACAGCACAGATACGCAGTATTTT	CASSYHRLAGTDSTDTQYF
TRBV2	14	TRBJ2-2	NA	TRBD1	TGTGCCAGCAGTCCGACAGGGGTCACCGGGGAGCTGTTTTTT	CASSPTGVTGELFF
TRBV10-3	15	TRBJ2-1	once	NA	TGTGCCACCCGCCCGGGACTCACGACGTACAATGAGCAGTTCTTC	CATRPGLTTYNEQFF
TRBV12-2	14	TRBJ1-2	NA	NA	TGTGCAAGTCGCCTGTTAACGGGGATCTATGGCTACACCTTC	CASRLLTGIYGYTF
TRBV7-7	14	TRBJ2-5	NA	NA	TGTGCTAGCAGCCCCGGACATGCCGGGGAGACCCAGTACTTC	CASSPGHAGETQYF
TRBV9	15	TRBJ2-3	once	TRBD2	TGTGCCAGCAGCGCCGGTGCGGGGGGAGTATATACGCAGTATTTT	CASSAGAGGVYTQYF
TRBV5-1	14	TRBJ2-1	NA	TRBD1	TGCGCCAGCTCGGGACAGGGGAACTACAATGAGCAGTTCTTC	CASSGQGNYNEQFF
TRBV10-2	12	TRBJ2-1	NA	NA	TGCGCCAGCAGGTCGGGGGAAGGTGAGCAGTTCTTC	CASRSGEGEQFF
TRBV7-6	17	TRBJ2-1	NA	TRBD1	TGTGCCAGCAGCTTAGCGGGACAGGGCAGCTCCTACAATGAGCAGTTCTTC	CASSLAGQGSSYNEQFF
TRBV2	14	TRBJ1-2	NA	NA	TGTGCCAGCATCTCAACAGGAGCTAACTATGGCTACACCTTC	CASISTGANYGYTF
TRBV11-2	17	TRBJ2-6	once	TRBD1	TGTGCCAGCAGCTCCACGGCGGGACAGGGATCGGCCAACGTCCTGACTTTC	CASSSTAGQGSANVLTF
TRBV28	13	TRBJ1-5	NA	TRBD1	TGTGCCAGCAGTCGCGCCCGGACAGGGCCCCAGCATTTT	CASSRARTGPQHF
TRBV7-3	16	TRBJ2-5	NA	TRBD2	TGTGCCAGCAGCTCGTTAGCGGGGGGGGGCCGGGAGACCCAGTACTTC	CASSSLAGGGRETQYF